This TCR beta chain was documented in a study of blood T cell repertoires in COVID-19. The overall study: Collection of acute and convalescent COVID-19 samples took place in the United States, Italy and Spain.

Participants spanned ages about 18 to 95 years and resided in fewer than 30 US areas. Profiling relied on immunoSEQ multiplex PCR, and the TCRdb table lists in-frame clones only, not all of them. Here the sample spans more than 250,000 clones, 87% being singletons. V shed 6 bases, J shed 4 bases, and the junction held 7 bases outside the gene matches. CDR1 and CDR2 (germline): MNHEY, SMNVEV (reference sequence). The CDR3 sequence is 14 residues long. The V and J genes are TRBV27 and TRBJ1-2; 8 bases are shared with TRBD1. This TCR derives from a woman aged 25-40 years who had recovered from COVID-19. Source material: PBMCs or T cells enriched from blood (not recorded which). Here the CDR3 reads CASRGTGILYGYTF. CDR3 nucleotides: TGTGCCAGCAGAGGGACAGGAATTCTCTATGGCTACACCTTC.